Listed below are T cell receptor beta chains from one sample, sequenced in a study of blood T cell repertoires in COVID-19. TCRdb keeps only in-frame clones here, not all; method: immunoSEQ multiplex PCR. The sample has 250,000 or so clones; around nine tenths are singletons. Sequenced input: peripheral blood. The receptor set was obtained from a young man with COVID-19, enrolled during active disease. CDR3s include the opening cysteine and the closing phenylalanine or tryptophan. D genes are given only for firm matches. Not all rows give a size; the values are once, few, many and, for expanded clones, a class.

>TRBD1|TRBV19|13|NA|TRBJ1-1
TGTGCCAGTAGCCCAGGGGGGCACACTGAAGCTTTCTTT
CASSPGGHTEAFF
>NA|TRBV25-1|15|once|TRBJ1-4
TGTGCCAGCAGTGACGCGGTATCAACTAATGAAAAACTGTTTTTT
CASSDAVSTNEKLFF
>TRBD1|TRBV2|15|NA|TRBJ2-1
TGTGCCAGCACCAAACAGGGGAGCTCCTACAATGAGCAGTTCTTC
CASTKQGSSYNEQFF
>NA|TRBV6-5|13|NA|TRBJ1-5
TGTGCCAGCAGCTACACAGACAATCAGCCCCAGCATTTT
CASSYTDNQPQHF
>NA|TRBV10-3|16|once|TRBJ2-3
TGTGCCATCAGTGAAGCGTTACCCCACGCCGGAGATACGCAGTATTTT
CAISEALPHAGDTQYF
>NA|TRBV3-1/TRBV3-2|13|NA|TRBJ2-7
TGTGCCAGCAGCCTATTCGGAGGGCGTGAGCAGTACTTC
CASSLFGGREQYF
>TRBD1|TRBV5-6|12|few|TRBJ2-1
TGTGCCAGCAGCCCAGCCGACAGGGGGCAGTTCTTC
CASSPADRGQFF
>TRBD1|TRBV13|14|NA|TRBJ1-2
TGTGCCAGCAGCTTAGGGACAGGGAACTATGGCTACACCTTC
CASSLGTGNYGYTF
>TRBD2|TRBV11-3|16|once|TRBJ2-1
TGTGCCAGCAGCCTAGGGGTGGGGACTAGCGGGGGGCCACAGTTCTTC
CASSLGVGTSGGPQFF
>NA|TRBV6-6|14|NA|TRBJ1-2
TGTGCCAGCACAACTAAGAAATTATTCTATGGCTACACCTTC
CASTTKKLFYGYTF
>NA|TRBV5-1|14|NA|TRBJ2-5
TGCGCCAGCTCCGGCGAGAGCGTTCGAGAGACCCAGTACTTC
CASSGESVRETQYF
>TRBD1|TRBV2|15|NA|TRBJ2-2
TGTGCCACAAAAGAGGGGACAGTGAACACCGGGGAGCTGTTTTTT
CATKEGTVNTGELFF
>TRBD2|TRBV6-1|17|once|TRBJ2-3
TGTGCCAGCAGTGCAGGGACTAGCGGGGGGAACACAGATACGCAGTATTTT
CASSAGTSGGNTDTQYF
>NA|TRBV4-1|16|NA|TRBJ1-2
TGCGCCAGCAGCCAAGACCTGGGGGCGCCTAACTATGGCTACACCTTC
CASSQDLGAPNYGYTF
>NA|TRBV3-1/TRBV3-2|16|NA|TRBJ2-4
TGTGCCAGCAGCCCAAACAGGTTTTTAGCCAAAAACATTCAGTACTTC
CASSPNRFLAKNIQYF
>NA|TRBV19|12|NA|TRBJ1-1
TGTGCCAGTAGTTCCCATAGTACTGAAGCTTTCTTT
CASSSHSTEAFF
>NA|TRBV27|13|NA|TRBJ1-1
TGTGCCAGCAGTTTTAAGAGAAACACTGAAGCTTTCTTT
CASSFKRNTEAFF
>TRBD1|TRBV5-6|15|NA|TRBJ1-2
TGTGCCAGCAGCTTGGACAGGGGGCGCTCCTATGGCTACACCTTC
CASSLDRGRSYGYTF
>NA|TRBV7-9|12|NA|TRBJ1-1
TGTGCCAGCAGCACTGACAGGACTGAAGCTTTCTTT
CASSTDRTEAFF
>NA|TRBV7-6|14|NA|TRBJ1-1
TGTGCCAGCAGCCCTGAGCGGGGGAACACTGAAGCTTTCTTT
CASSPERGNTEAFF
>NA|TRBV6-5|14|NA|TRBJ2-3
TGTGCCAGCAAGGGAGCGACGGCCACAGATACGCAGTATTTT
CASKGATATDTQYF
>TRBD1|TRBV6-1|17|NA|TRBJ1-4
TGTGCCAGCAGTGATCCCCTCCGGGACAGGGTGGATGAAAAACTGTTTTTT
CASSDPLRDRVDEKLFF
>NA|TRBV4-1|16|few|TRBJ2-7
TGCGCCAGCAGCCAGTCGCGATTAGCACAGGGCCACGAGCAGTACTTC
CASSQSRLAQGHEQYF
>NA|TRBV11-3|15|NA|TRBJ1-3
TGTGCCAGCAGCTTAGATTCGACAACTGGAAACACCATATATTTT
CASSLDSTTGNTIYF
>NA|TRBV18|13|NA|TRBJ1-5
TGTGCCAGCTCACCCGGTTCCGATCAGCCCCAGCATTTT
CASSPGSDQPQHF
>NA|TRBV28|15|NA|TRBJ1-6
TGTGCCAGCAGCGTGCGGGGGGGATTAAATTCACCCCTCCACTTT
CASSVRGGLNSPLHF
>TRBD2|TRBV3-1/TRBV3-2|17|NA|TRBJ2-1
TGTGCCAGCAGCCAAAACTTGGAGCGGGGGTCTCGAAATGAGCAGTTCTTC
CASSQNLERGSRNEQFF
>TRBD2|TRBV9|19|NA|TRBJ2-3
TGTGCCAGCAGCGTAGCCCCCCTAGGACTAGCGGGGGGGCAAGATACGCAGTATTTT
CASSVAPLGLAGGQDTQYF